This passage covers 5 T cell receptor beta chains from one sample sequenced in a study of HIV-infected patients and healthy controls. All unsorted peripheral T cells were captured because whole blood was used without fractionation. Reverse transcription used approximately 500 ng RNA and constant-region primers for alpha and beta. Using multiplexing indices, alpha and beta chain libraries were generated apart by chain-specific third strand synthesis. Each CDR3 protein is one row after TCRdb ran MiXCR on the 5' RACE reads. The sample yields approximately 7,700 distinct CDR3 sequences, 5% to 6.5% seen once. Sequenced here: blood, sampled before antiretroviral therapy. The receptor set was obtained from an adult with HIV infection.

This clonotype qualifies as medium-sized. DNA for the CDR3: TGTGCCAGCAGCCAAGAGAAAGGGGGGGGTCTCTACAATGAGCAGTTCTTC. Amino acids: CASSQEKGGGLYNEQFF. This sequence joins TRBV3-1 and TRBJ2-1, with D possibly matching TRBD2 (7 bases). This CDR3 comprises 17 residues. Trimming took 0 bases from V and 3 from J, leaving 15 bases between them. In germline, CDR1 is LGHDT, CDR2 YNNKEL (reference sequence).

The genes are TRBV19 and TRBJ2-1; possibly TRBD1 for D (7 bases). Looked up from germline, CDR1 is LNHDA and CDR2 is SQIVND (reference sequence). CDR3 length equals 18 residues. Trimming took 2 bases from V and 1 from J, leaving 18 bases between them. In DNA form, the CDR3 reads TGTGCCAGTAGTATAACTGCAGGGGGGCCGGGATCCTACAATGAGCAGTTCTTC. Its protein product is CASSITAGGPGSYNEQFF.

The table lists this clonotype with many counts. A much larger clone lies one base from this, so it may be a read error. V gene TRBV2 combines with J gene TRBJ1-3, with TRBD1 identical over 11 bases. Trimming cost V 10 bases and J 0 bases; bases outside gene matches: 11. CDR1 SNHLY and CDR2 FYNNEI come from the germline V gene. The CDR3 is 17 residues long. Here the CDR3 DNA reads TGTGCCATCAGCGACGGGACAGGGGGACGCTCTGGAAACACCATATATTTT. Encoded protein: CAISDGTGGRSGNTIYF.

This clonotype showed up many times. J is TRBJ2-3 and V is TRBV29-1; 7 bases map to TRBD1. CDR1 is SQVTM, CDR2 ANQGSEA, per germline. There are 11 residues in the CDR3. The ends lost 6 bases at V and 7 bases at J; junction bases unmatched: 4. The CDR3 region has the DNA TGCAGCGTGGACAGGTTGAATACGCAGTATTTT. This sequence encodes CSVDRLNTQYF.

The table lists this clonotype with a few counts. The rearrangement links TRBV12-3 or TRBV12-4 to TRBJ2-5; D remains ambiguous. With 2 bases removed from V and 3 bases from J, the gap between germline ends came to 7 bases. The CDR3 sequence is 13 residues long. CDR3 sequence (DNA): TGTGCCAGCAGTTTAACCAGGAAAGAGACCCAGTACTTC. Translation: CASSLTRKETQYF.